The 6 T cell receptor beta chains below were found in one sample sequenced in a study of blood T cell repertoires in COVID-19. Sequencing used immunoSEQ multiplex PCR; TCRdb keeps in-frame clones, though not all of them. The sample has approximately 91,000 clones; about 80% are singletons. Material: peripheral blood. The receptor source for this set is a human donor in a cohort sampled during active COVID-19.

The V call is TRBV7-9, the J call TRBJ2-3; possible D gene TRBD2, 6 bases. Trimming cost V 5 bases and J 0 bases, with 9 bases left between them. Germline assignment: CDR1 SEHNR and CDR2 FQNEAQ (reference sequence). This CDR3 comprises 14 residues. The CDR3: CASSRSGSTDTQYF. CDR3 in DNA: TGTGCCAGCAGCCGTAGCGGAAGCACAGATACGCAGTATTTT.

The table lists this clone with a few counts. The chain combines TRBV5-1 with TRBJ2-7; possible D gene TRBD2, 7 bases. Germline V gene lookup returns CDR1 SGHRS and CDR2 YFSETQ. This CDR3 has 14 amino acids. Trimming pared 8 bases from V and 5 bases from J, leaving 20 bases between. The CDR3 region has the DNA TGCGCCAGTAGCAGTGTCACAGGGACTAACGAGCAGTACTTC. Its protein is CASSSVTGTNEQYF.

This clone was recorded only once. V gene TRBV18 combines with J gene TRBJ2-2; D might be TRBD2 (5 bases). The CDR3 has 14 residues. Germline values: CDR1 KGHSH, CDR2 LQKENI. Trimming shortened V by 4 bases and J by 1 base, and 7 bases separated the two germline ends. CDR3 sequence: CASSLARNTGELFF. CDR3 bases: TGTGCCAGCTCACTAGCGAGGAACACCGGGGAGCTGTTTTTT.

In nucleotides, the CDR3 is TGTGCCAGCAGTTTAGGGGGGAGGGGGGGCTACACCTTC. Protein: CASSLGGRGGYTF. The V gene is TRBV12-3 or TRBV12-4, the J gene TRBJ1-2; TRBD1 is a possible D gene (6 bases). V shed 1 base and J shed 8 bases, with 11 bases lying between them. The CDR3 is 13 residues long.

This clone occurred a few times. The chain couples TRBV5-6 to TRBJ2-7; 8 bases agree with TRBD1. This CDR3 is built from 14 residues. CDR1 is SGHDT, CDR2 YYEEEE, per germline. V lost 5 bases to trimming and J lost 2 bases; unmatched junction nucleotides: 6. The DNA for the CDR3 is TGTGCCAGCAGTAAACAGGACAGGGCCTACGAGCAGTACTTC. Translated, it gives CASSKQDRAYEQYF.

This clone came up a few times. The V call is TRBV28, the J call TRBJ1-3; the D is unclear. Looked up from germline, CDR1 is MDHEN and CDR2 is SYDVKM. Trimming removed 1 base from V and 9 bases from J, with 7 bases in between. The CDR3 covers 12 residues. This CDR3 is CASSLYEGTIYF. DNA of the CDR3: TGTGCCAGCAGTTTATACGAGGGCACCATATATTTT.